This T cell receptor beta chain was profiled in a study of beta chain features in type 1 diabetes. General study results and limits: Shorter TCRB CDR3s, moderately but significantly so, marked every one of the four CD4+ subsets in Type 1 diabetes patients. VDJ junctions sequenced from type 1 diabetes patients showed fewer insertions and more deletions.

cDNA synthesis used the whole RNA isolate, giving expressed TCRB sequences. Measured with immunoSEQ multiplex PCR; TCRdb has only the in-frame clones, and not every one. The sample holds hundreds of thousands of clones, about 14% seen once. The CDR3 runs to 15 residues. The germline V gene has CDR1 MNHNY and CDR2 SVGAGI (reference sequence). V dropped 0 bases and J dropped 7; count of bases not matched to a gene: 4. Averaging around 120 mL, one heparinised blood draw was given by each donor. It was via CD45RO/CCR7/CD25/CD127/CD95/CD27 that CD4+ naive, central memory, regulatory and stem cell-like memory cells were sorted. Note on this clone: Its cognate antigen is unknown.

Specimen: naive CD4+ T cells from blood. The chain combines TRBV6-6 with TRBJ1-2; the match to TRBD1 covers 11 bases. The origin of this receptor is a man between 18 and 35 years old with type 1 diabetes. Here the CDR3 DNA reads TGTGCCAGCAGTTACTCAAGGGACAGGGGGATTGGCTACACCTTC. Amino acids: CASSYSRDRGIGYTF.